Sequencing of this T cell receptor (beta chain) was carried out in a study of vaccination effects on CD4 cells after COVID-19 (dated by TCRdb to 2022 to 2024). For context, the study as a whole: Two doses of either the BNT162b2 or the mRNA-1273 mRNA SARS-CoV-2 vaccine were administered to participants. SARS-CoV-2 spike-specific CD4+ TCR repertoires from before and after mRNA vaccination were compared in COVID-19 convalescent patients and in infection-naive vaccine recipients. The Oncomine TCR Beta short-read assay on an Illumina iSeq 100 was used to sequence cultures from other donors in the study. Altogether, some ten COVID-19 convalescent patients and a handful of SARS-CoV-2-naive healthy vaccine recipients made up the full study.

Broader findings and caveats from the paper: At late post-vaccination timepoints, both infection-induced and vaccine-induced clones showed marked clonal contraction, consistent with waning T cell responses. In healthy vaccine recipients, vaccine-induced clones were almost all SARS-CoV-2 mono-reactive, with only 1 of 255 cross-reactive with common cold coronaviruses. Only a small number of convalescent patients were included, and no early post-infection timepoints were available, which limited the study.

Library method: the immunoSEQ multiplex PCR assay. TCR beta CDR3 sequencing was performed on DNA from the cultured, isolated CD4+ T cells. In the source study's methods: The analysis removed non-productive TCR sequences, trimmed reads to the CDR3 region, and retained only CDR3s that were 7 or more amino acids long. The MANAFEST web app was used to identify antigen-specific clonotypes by comparing expansion in peptide wells with expansion in reference cultures. To be called positive, a clone needed expansion at FDR<0.05 compared with the reference and with all other wells, an odds ratio greater than 5, and a frequency greater than 0.1% in two replicate wells. A clonotype was called cross-reactive if it was significantly expanded both in SARS-CoV-2 spike wells and in at least one common cold coronavirus spike condition. Levenshtein distance calculated with the stringdist R package was used to assess CDR3 similarity, and unrooted trees were constructed with ape in R 3.6.1. TCRdb provides this immuneACCESS table in a form limited to in-frame rearrangements. Some clones are lacking; in checked studies, under half of them reflect an unresolved V gene, and why the rest are absent is not known. V, J and clone size were drawn from that table, and D and trimming were deduced from the DNA. The sample contains 20,000 to 25,000 clones, approximately 72% of them found a single time. Roughly a tenth of the sample is held by the ten biggest clonotypes.

In the ViraFEST assay, PBMC were stimulated with viral peptide pools, and TCR sequencing was then used to find antigen-specific CD4+ T cell clonotypes based on their expansion. After more than 9 days of culture, CD4+ T cells were isolated with the EasySep CD4+ T cell isolation kit. The absence of prior SARS-CoV-2 infection in healthy vaccine recipients was confirmed by negative nucleocapsid antibodies before and after vaccination. A few million PBMC per well were cultured with about 10 ug/ml peptides in IMDM containing approximately 4.7% human AB serum, about 10 IU/ml IL-2 and gentamicin. On days 3 and 7, half of the culture medium was replaced with fresh IL-2-containing medium. Unless noted otherwise, every peptide stimulation condition was grown in triplicate wells. Using Ficoll-Paque Plus gradient centrifugation, PBMC were separated from whole blood and then either used fresh or cryopreserved at -140C. The overlapping peptide pools covered the spike proteins of SARS-CoV-2 and of the common cold coronaviruses HCoV-NL63, HCoV-OC43 and HCoV-229E. Genomic DNA was extracted from cultured CD4+ T cells with the QIAamp micro DNA kit.

CDR3 length: 13 amino acids, cysteine to phenylalanine. Left in the record is the CDR3 DNA by itself, 39 bases read in frame from the first base. The trim is 3 bases for V and 8 bases for J, with a gap of 13 bases between the germline ends. A remark on this clone: The specificity of this receptor is unknown. The input lacks base qualities; no much larger clone sits a single base away.

The receptor was isolated from a human donor who received a COVID-19 vaccine. The chain links TRBV12-3 or TRBV12-4 with TRBJ1-1; a tentative D match to TRBD1 spans 6 bases. The sequences come from CD4+ T cells from PBMCs cultured with HCoV-NL63 spike peptides, collected before COVID-19 vaccination. The sample's cell subset or site label, in plain terms: HCoV-NL63 spike overlapping peptide pool stimulation. The CDR3 in this case is CASSFVGRGEAFF. The DNA sequence is as follows: TGTGCCAGCAGTTTTGTAGGCAGGGGAGAAGCTTTCTTT.